Below, 21 T cell receptor beta chains from the same sample are listed, as sequenced in a study of identical twins. TCRdb called the 5' RACE reads again in MiXCR, with one record for every CDR3 protein. The sample holds a few hundred thousand distinct CDR3 sequences, 9% to 15% seen once. These same records also appear under a second study, on yellow fever vaccine responses in identical twins.

Sequenced material: CD8+ T cells sorted from blood. These receptors came from a woman aged 18-29 years in good health.

This clonotype was detected a few times. The chain is built from TRBV15 and TRBJ2-2; D is unclear. There are 16 residues in the CDR3. V lost 0 bases and J lost 3, with 11 bases in between. Germline loops: CDR1 LNHNV, CDR2 YYDKDF (reference sequence). The CDR3: CATSRDGSSHTGELFF. CDR3 DNA sequence: TGTGCCACCAGCAGAGATGGCAGTTCCCACACCGGGGAGCTGTTTTTT.

This chain joins TRBV4-1 and TRBJ2-7; D is uncertain. CDR3 size: 15 residues. Per germline, CDR1 MGHRA and CDR2 YSYEKL. Trimming pared 0 bases from V and 2 bases from J, leaving 11 bases between. CDR3 loop: CASSQERAMPYEQYF. The CDR3 coding sequence is TGCGCCAGCAGCCAAGAACGAGCGATGCCCTACGAGCAGTACTTC.

The chain links TRBV27 to TRBJ2-3; the D gene could be TRBD1 or TRBD2 (5 bases each). The CDR3 contains 14 residues. CDR1 and CDR2 from the germline V gene are MNHEY and SMNVEV (reference sequence). V was trimmed by 7 bases and J by 4 bases, leaving 15 bases between them. The CDR3 bases are TGTGCCAGCATACCATCGGGGACCCCAGATACGCAGTATTTT. Protein: CASIPSGTPDTQYF.

This clonotype was found a few times. V and J are TRBV19 and TRBJ2-1; D is undetermined. CDR1 and CDR2 from the germline V gene are LNHDA and SQIVND (reference sequence). The CDR3 runs 13 residues. V was cut by 4 bases and J by 10 bases, with 14 bases left in between. CDR3 DNA sequence: TGTGCCAGTAGTACCGGGCCGGCCGGGGAGCAGTTCTTC. Residues: CASSTGPAGEQFF.

This clonotype appeared a few times. In DNA, the CDR3 is TGCGCCAGCAGCTGGACCTACGAGCAGTACGTC. The encoded protein is CASSWTYEQYV. V and J are TRBV5-1 and TRBJ2-7; D is unresolved. V shed 3 bases and J shed 2 bases, with 3 bases lying between them. Germline CDR1 and CDR2: SGHRS and YFSETQ. CDR3 length equals 11 residues.

V is TRBV6-2 or TRBV6-3 and J is TRBJ2-3; a weak D match, TRBD2 (5 bases). Trimming shortened V by 6 bases and J by 2 bases, and 18 bases separated the two germline ends. CDR1 is MNHEY and CDR2 is SVGEGT in the germline V gene. CDR3 length: 16 residues. DNA for the CDR3: TGTGCCAGCAGCCTTGAGGGAGAGCGGCCCACAGATACGCAGTATTTT. The encoded protein is CASSLEGERPTDTQYF.

This clonotype was seen only once. V is TRBV12-5 and J is TRBJ2-1, with TRBD2 identical over 13 bases. The CDR3 runs to 13 residues. Trimming removed 6 bases from V and 9 bases from J; junction bases left unmatched: 2. CDR1 is LGHNT, CDR2 FRNRAP, per germline. The CDR3 protein is CASGRTSGSEQFF. CDR3 nucleotides: TGTGCTAGTGGACGGACTAGCGGGAGTGAGCAGTTCTTC. The variable domain in full, completed from reference TRBV12-5 and TRBJ2-1, reads DARVTQTPRHKVTEMGQEVTMRCQPILGHNTVFWYRQTMMQGLELLAYFRNRAPLDDSGMPKDRFSAEMPDATLATLKIQPSEPRDSAVYFCASGRTSGSEQFFGPGTRLTVL.

This clonotype showed up just a few times. The chain joins TRBV7-7 to TRBJ2-2; 15 nucleotides agree with TRBD2. This CDR3 spans 16 amino acids. Germline trimming cut 3 bases from V and 5 bases from J; bases unmatched to any gene: 1. Looked up from germline, CDR1 is SSHAT and CDR2 is FNYEAQ (reference sequence). CDR3 sequence reads: CASSLGLAGGTGELFF. The CDR3 DNA reads as TGTGCCAGCAGCTTGGGACTAGCGGGAGGAACCGGGGAGCTGTTTTTT.

This clonotype occurred many times. The chain uses TRBV5-1 and TRBJ2-5; TRBD2 is a possible D gene (6 bases). Trimming pared 0 bases from V and 2 bases from J, leaving 11 bases between. There are 15 residues in the CDR3. Germline V lookup: CDR1 SGHRS, CDR2 YFSETQ. The CDR3 loop reads CASSLEGTSQETQYF. CDR3 coding DNA: TGCGCCAGCAGCTTGGAAGGGACTTCACAAGAGACCCAGTACTTC.

This clonotype occurred a few times. This chain joins TRBV5-6 and TRBJ2-3; TRBD1 matches 8 bases. Germline V lookup: CDR1 SGHDT, CDR2 YYEEEE. V gave up 6 bases and J gave up 0 bases; unmatched junction bases: 9. The CDR3 covers 16 residues. CDR3 region: CASTPDRAYSTDTQYF. CDR3 nucleotide sequence: TGTGCCAGCACCCCGGACAGGGCGTATAGCACAGATACGCAGTATTTT.

This clonotype was found a few times. The rearrangement joins TRBV24-1 to TRBJ2-7; D is perhaps TRBD2 (6 bases). V was shortened by 5 bases and J by 6 bases, with 7 bases between the two germline ends. The CDR3 totals 11 residues. The germline CDR1 and CDR2 sequences are KGHDR and SFDVKD. DNA of the CDR3: TGTGCCACCAGTGGGGGAGGCGAGCAGTACTTC. It encodes CATSGGGEQYF.

This clonotype was found many times. This rearrangement joins TRBV7-6 to TRBJ2-3; D call uncertain. This CDR3 is built from 15 residues. V was clipped by 2 bases and J by 0 bases, with 9 bases between them. Germline CDR1 reads SGHVS; CDR2 reads FNYEAQ. CDR3 DNA sequence: TGTGCCAGCAGCTTAACTGCGACTAGCACAGATACGCAGTATTTT. Protein product: CASSLTATSTDTQYF.

This clonotype has more than one count but fewer than ten. CDR3 nucleotides: TGTGCCAGCAGTTCAGAGGGGGGCAATAACTACGAGCAGTACTTC. Its protein product is CASSSEGGNNYEQYF. The chain couples TRBV7-8 to TRBJ2-7; the D call may be TRBD1 or TRBD2 (6 bases each). Germline lookup yields CDR1 SGHVS and CDR2 FQNEAQ. This CDR3 is built from 15 residues. Trimming took off 6 bases at V and 3 bases at J, with 18 bases between the two ends. The full variable domain, with the rest looked up from reference TRBV7-8 and TRBJ2-7, is GAGVSQSPRYKVAKRGQDVALRCDPISGHVSLFWYQQALGQGPEFLTYFQNEAQLDKSGLPSDRFFAERPEGSVSTLKIQRTQQEDSAVYLCASSSEGGNNYEQYFGPGTRLTVT.

This clonotype appeared a few times. The chain combines TRBV2 with TRBJ2-5, with TRBD2 matching 13 bases. Germline trimming cut 0 bases from V and 6 bases from J; bases unmatched to any gene: 13. Per germline, CDR1 SNHLY and CDR2 FYNNEI. The CDR3 totals 19 residues. For the CDR3, the DNA is TGTGCCAGCAGTGAAGCCTTCGGGACTAGCGGGGCGGATCGGAAGACCCAGTACTTC. As protein: CASSEAFGTSGADRKTQYF.

This clonotype has only a few counts. The genes are TRBV10-3 and TRBJ2-1; D unresolved. Trimming took off 0 bases at V and 2 bases at J, with 5 bases between the two ends. CDR1 and CDR2 from the germline V gene are ENHRY and SYGVKD. The CDR3 loop spans 14 amino acids. This CDR3 reads CAISESAPYNEQFF. The DNA of the CDR3 is TGTGCCATCAGTGAGTCCGCCCCCTACAATGAGCAGTTCTTC.

This clonotype was detected ten times or more. V usage is TRBV15 and J usage is TRBJ2-1; a weak D match, TRBD2 (5 bases). CDR1 is LNHNV and CDR2 is YYDKDF in the germline V gene (reference sequence). Trimming took 7 bases from V and 5 from J, leaving 15 bases between them. This CDR3 contains 14 residues. The CDR3 DNA follows: TGTGCCACCACCCGGAGCGGAGCCGACAATGAGCAGTTCTTC. Translation gives CATTRSGADNEQFF.

The rearrangement joins TRBV21-1 to TRBJ1-1. TRBV21-1 has pseudogene status. The CDR3 extends over 11 amino acids. CDR3 amino acids: CASSKGIKAFF. In DNA form, the CDR3 reads TGTGCCAGCAGCAAAGGGATTAAAGCTTTCTTT.

This clonotype was detected a few times. The chain uses TRBV2 and TRBJ2-7; no clear D. The CDR3 has 10 residues. CDR1 and CDR2 from the germline V gene are SNHLY and FYNNEI. V was pared by 10 bases and J by 9 bases, with 13 bases between. The CDR3: CATELTVQYF. CDR3 sequence (DNA): TGTGCCACCGAACTTACGGTGCAGTACTTC.

This clonotype has a count of ten or more. CDR3 DNA sequence: TGCAGTGCTTTTTTATGGGGGGATGAGCAGTACTTC. Amino acid sequence: CSAFLWGDEQYF. This chain joins TRBV20-1 and TRBJ2-7; a weak D match, TRBD2 (6 bases). The germline CDR1 and CDR2 sequences are DFQATT and SNEGSKA (reference sequence). The germline V and J ends were trimmed by 5 bases and 7 bases, with 15 bases remaining between them. This CDR3 region has 12 residues.

This clonotype was counted ten times or more. V usage is TRBV7-9 and J usage is TRBJ2-5; D gene ambiguous. This CDR3 has 13 residues. Trimming left V 5 bases short and J 5 bases short, with 12 bases between. Per germline, CDR1 SEHNR and CDR2 FQNEAQ (reference sequence). CDR3 loop: CASSLRSRETQYF. CDR3 bases: TGTGCCAGCAGCCTTCGATCTCGGGAGACCCAGTACTTC.

V and J are TRBV9 and TRBJ2-3, with no clear D. V was trimmed by 0 bases and J by 1 base, leaving 12 bases between them. CDR3 length: 16 amino acids. CDR1 and CDR2 (germline): SGDLS, YYNGEE. Here the CDR3 DNA reads TGTGCCAGCAGCGTAGGCAGGCCCGGTGGCACAGATACGCAGTATTTT. As protein: CASSVGRPGGTDTQYF.